The entry that follows covers one TCR beta chain sequence. The antigen it binds to is not known. Nothing much larger sits one base from this clone, and base qualities are not available. The sample belongs to a study of blood T cell repertoires in COVID-19 (dated by TCRdb to 2019 to 2021). Context from the whole study: Collaborator samples came from the United States, Italy and Spain and covered acute and convalescent phases of COVID-19. Samples came from the ongoing ImmuneRACE study (first 160 participants) plus 1,254 subjects from 6 global collaborators. Subjects who had been exposed to COVID-19, were actively infected with it, or had recovered from it provided the deeply sampled blood TCRbeta repertoires that made up the dataset. The repertoires were made available in a free public database intended to serve as a resource for research on the immune response to SARS-CoV-2. HLA class I and class II types, where available, came from metadata supplied by the sample provider rather than from assay-based typing. The prospective study material was composed of cDNA or gDNA derived from T cells, B-cell-depleted T cells, or PBMCs. Sample metadata almost always included a de-identified subject ID, COVID-19 status, age in years and sex.

Participants in the prospective study were aged roughly 18 to 95 years, lived in approximately 26 United States geographic areas, and enrolled through a virtual design. To assign participants to cohorts, the prospective study relied on clinical history that participants themselves reported in a screening survey and a study questionnaire. Exposed participants were defined as having been in contact with someone with a PCR-confirmed or clinician-diagnosed COVID-19 case within 2 weeks of study entry. Mobile phlebotomists in the prospective study collected whole blood, serum and a nasopharyngeal or oropharyngeal swab from every participant. Over a 2-month period, participants in the prospective study had the option of providing additional blood draws and questionnaires. Prospective study blood samples were shipped either frozen or at room temperature before DNA extraction. The study at large found these results: How much clinical and demographic metadata was included differed by source and by participant, and the metadata was provided uncurated.

The immunoSEQ Assay, a bias-controlled multiplex PCR, was used to amplify TCRbeta CDR3 regions from genomic DNA. The authors' pipeline ran thus. The number of nucleated cells in each sample was estimated from the amplification of reference gene primers within the assay. Sequence reads were collapsed and filtered to measure the absolute abundance of every unique TCRbeta CDR3 rearrangement. Productive Simpson clonality was computed per sample as the square root of Simpson's diversity index over productive rearrangements. TCRdb provides this immuneACCESS table in a form limited to in-frame rearrangements. Some clones are lacking; in checked studies, under half of them reflect an unresolved V gene, and why the rest are absent is not known. That table is the source of V, J and clone size, and D and trimming were worked out from the DNA. In all, the sample holds roughly 250,000 clones, and around 90% of those were seen once. Clones ranked in the top ten supply approximately 0.9% of the sample.

V lost 1 base and J lost 0 bases; the stretch between them is 10 bases long. From the germline V gene, CDR1 is KGHSH and CDR2 is LQKENI. The CDR3 numbers 17 residues from cysteine through phenylalanine. The kept DNA is CDR3 alone, 51 bases in frame from the first base. The receptor chain draws on TRBV18 and TRBJ2-6; confidence is insufficient to name the D gene. Sequencing input: PBMCs or T cells enriched from blood (not recorded which). This sequence originates from a man between 45 and 60 years old who had been exposed to COVID-19. The DNA sequence reads TGTGCCAGCTCACCACGAGAGGTGTTCTCTGGGGCCAACGTCCTGACTTTC. This gives the protein CASSPREVFSGANVLTF.